Following are 14 T cell receptor beta chains from one sample sequenced in a study of post-analysis software for immune sequencing data. Study-wide results and limits: Included in a set of about five TRBV segments more frequent in patients than controls were TRBV5-6, TRBV5-1 and TRBV20-1.

Antigens for these TCRs are unknown. Researchers reported that TCR beta cDNA libraries carried unique molecular identifiers. One entry per CDR3 protein, called by TCRdb with MiXCR from the PCR reads. Among around 440,000 distinct CDR3 sequences listed, approximately 46% were seen once. The sample consisted of blood. The receptors were gathered from a girl aged 5-17 years with multiple sclerosis.

This chain connects TRBV10-3 to TRBJ2-1, with D unclear. There are 13 residues in the CDR3. V was pared by 6 bases and J by 0 bases, with 6 bases between. Germline V gene lookup returns CDR1 ENHRY and CDR2 SYGVKD. In DNA form, the CDR3 reads TGTGCCATCAGCCGGAGCTCCTACAATGAGCAGTTCTTC. This translates into CAISRSSYNEQFF.

The CDR3 region is CASTGTAYNEQFF. The CDR3 region has the DNA TGTGCCAGCACGGGGACGGCGTACAATGAGCAGTTCTTC. The rearrangement joins TRBV12-3 or TRBV12-4 to TRBJ2-1; D tentatively reads TRBD1 or TRBD2 (5 bases each). Trimming cost V 7 bases and J 4 bases, with 11 bases left between them. The CDR3 runs to 13 residues.

The chain recombines TRBV9 with TRBJ1-1; D might be TRBD1 (5 bases). V dropped 0 bases and J dropped 1 base, with 13 bases sitting between them. Germline V gene lookup returns CDR1 SGDLS and CDR2 YYNGEE. The CDR3 loop spans 16 amino acids. The CDR3 sequence is CASSVDPGRPNTEAFF. CDR3 nucleotide sequence: TGTGCCAGCAGCGTAGACCCGGGACGGCCGAACACTGAAGCTTTCTTT.

This clonotype was seen more than once but under ten times. J is TRBJ2-1 and V is TRBV11-1; 11 positions match TRBD1. The CDR3 has 17 amino acids. Germline lookup yields CDR1 SGHAT and CDR2 FQDESV (reference sequence). Trimming removed 3 bases from V and 4 bases from J; junction bases left unmatched: 8. The CDR3 sequence is CASSFLLGQGGYNEQFF. For the CDR3, the DNA is TGTGCCAGCAGCTTCCTCCTGGGACAGGGGGGATACAATGAGCAGTTCTTC. Filled out from reference TRBV11-1 and TRBJ2-1, the complete variable domain reads EAEVAQSPRYKITEKSQAVAFWCDPISGHATLYWYRQILGQGPELLVQFQDESVVDDSQLPKDRFSAERLKGVDSTLKIQPAELGDSAMYLCASSFLLGQGGYNEQFFGPGTRLTVL.

The table lists this clonotype with a few counts. The CDR3: CASSSLGQSEQYF. CDR3 DNA sequence: TGTGCCAGCAGTTCCCTCGGACAGAGCGAGCAGTACTTC. V gene TRBV12-3 or TRBV12-4 combines with J gene TRBJ2-7; a possible D gene is TRBD1 (6 bases). The V end was cut by 4 bases, the J end by 6 bases, with 13 bases between. This CDR3 region has 13 residues.

There are many counts of this clonotype. V and J are TRBV7-6 and TRBJ2-3, with D unclear. V shed 2 bases and J shed 5 bases, with 5 bases lying between them. The CDR3 is 12 amino acids. Per the germline V gene, CDR1 is SGHVS and CDR2 is FNYEAQ. The CDR3 bases are TGTGCCAGCAGCTTACAAGGAGATACGCAGTATTTT. The encoded protein is CASSLQGDTQYF.

The V gene is TRBV6-1, the J gene TRBJ2-7, with a weak D call TRBD2 (5 bases). The CDR3 has 11 amino acids. Trimming removed 6 bases at V and 6 bases at J, with 9 bases between. CDR1 and CDR2 from the germline V gene are MNHNS and SASEGT. The CDR3 sequence: CASRGDGEQYF. The CDR3 DNA reads as TGTGCCAGCAGGGGAGATGGCGAGCAGTACTTC.

This chain joins TRBV4-1 and TRBJ1-5, with TRBD1 as a possible D gene (6 bases). This CDR3 contains 15 residues. Per germline, CDR1 MGHRA and CDR2 YSYEKL. V lost 0 bases to trimming and J lost 6 bases, with 12 bases between them. The DNA for the CDR3 is TGCGCCAGCAGCCAAGATGGCAGGGGAAGTCAGCCCCAGCATTTT. It translates to CASSQDGRGSQPQHF.

There are a few counts of this clonotype. The rearrangement uses TRBV29-1 and TRBJ2-3; 10 bases align to TRBD2. Trimming removed 1 base from V and 6 bases from J; junction bases left unmatched: 10. The length of the CDR3 is 16 residues. The germline V gene encodes CDR1 SQVTM and CDR2 ANQGSEA. The CDR3 protein is CSVEGPLEREGDTQYF. CDR3 in DNA: TGCAGCGTTGAAGGCCCGTTGGAGCGGGAGGGGGATACGCAGTATTTT.

V and J are TRBV3-1 and TRBJ2-5; 14 bases line up with TRBD2. CDR3 length: 18 amino acids. Germline CDR1 reads LGHDT; CDR2 reads YNNKEL (reference sequence). J lost 11 bases, V lost 4 bases, and 18 bases had no gene match. CDR3 bases: TGTGCCAGCAGCCGACTGGGACTAGCGGGAGCTAAGGGCAATGAGCAGTACTTC. It is translated as CASSRLGLAGAKGNEQYF.

This clonotype was picked up a small number of times. This chain uses TRBV28 with TRBJ2-7; TRBD1 agrees at 10 bases. The CDR3 spans 17 residues. Germline-derived CDR1 and CDR2 are MDHEN and SYDVKM. The V and J ends lost 5 bases and 3 bases, in that order; junction bases with no gene match: 13. The CDR3 sequence: CASSIPTGTGVFYEQYF. The CDR3 DNA reads as TGTGCCAGCAGTATACCCACCGGGACAGGGGTATTCTACGAGCAGTACTTC.

This chain joins TRBV28 and TRBJ2-1; 7 positions match TRBD2. The trim removed 7 bases at V and 9 bases at J, leaving 12 bases unmatched. The CDR3 is 14 residues long. Looked up from germline, CDR1 is MDHEN and CDR2 is SYDVKM. CDR3 coding DNA: TGTGCCAGCACAAGGGCGGGAGATTCAGTTGAGCAGTTCTTC. Translation: CASTRAGDSVEQFF.

This chain links TRBV20-1 with TRBJ2-1; D is possibly TRBD1 (6 bases). The V gene's germline CDR1 is DFQATT and CDR2 SNEGSKA (reference sequence). V lost 6 bases and J lost 8, with 14 bases in between. The CDR3 length is 12 residues. The CDR3 DNA reads TGCAGTGCCAGGGGCGGCGGCGATGAGCAGTTCTTC. Its protein product is CSARGGGDEQFF.

The V gene is TRBV10-3, the J gene TRBJ2-1; TRBD2 agrees at 7 bases. V trimming: 3 bases; J trimming: 6 bases; junction bases outside the gene matches: 8. The CDR3 length is 15 residues. CDR1 and CDR2 (germline): ENHRY, SYGVKD. CDR3 residues: CAISDGGGHGNEQFF. The CDR3 coding sequence is TGTGCCATCAGTGACGGGGGAGGGCACGGCAATGAGCAGTTCTTC.